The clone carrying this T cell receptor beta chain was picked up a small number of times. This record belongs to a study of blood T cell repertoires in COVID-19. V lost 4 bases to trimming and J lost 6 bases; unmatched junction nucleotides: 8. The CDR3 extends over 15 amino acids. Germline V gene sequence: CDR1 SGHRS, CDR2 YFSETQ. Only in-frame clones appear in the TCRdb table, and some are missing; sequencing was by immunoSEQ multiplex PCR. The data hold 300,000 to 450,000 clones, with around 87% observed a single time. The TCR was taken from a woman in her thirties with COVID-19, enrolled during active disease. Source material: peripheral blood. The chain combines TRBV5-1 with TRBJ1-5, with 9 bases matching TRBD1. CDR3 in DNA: TGCGCCAGCAGCCGCGGGACAGGGTGGAGTCAGCCCCAGCATTTT. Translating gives CASSRGTGWSQPQHF.